This TCR beta chain was documented in a study of cytomegalovirus exposure and HLA in healthy donors. General study points: The study listed approximately 160 cytomegalovirus-associated TCR beta chains. DRB1 had the most TCR associations and HLA-C the fewest, a later analysis found, with rates varying by HLA locus. Sequencing likely produced, as an artifact, a cluster of highly shared sequence variants.

This clone was detected only a few times. The antigen remains unidentified. With 60 Vbeta and 13 Jbeta primers, the PCR was carried out. Measured with immunoSEQ multiplex PCR; TCRdb has only the in-frame clones, and not every one. The sample lists about 130,000 clones; around 9.7% were seen once. CDR3 length equals 16 residues. From germline, CDR1 is LNHDA and CDR2 SQIVND (reference sequence). The J segment lost 6 bases and the V segment lost 6 bases, leaving 14 bases of the junction unmatched. Material for sequencing was PBMCs. The sequence was obtained from a man aged 50 to 60 in good health and CMV-seronegative. This chain joins TRBV19 and TRBJ2-1; 7 nucleotides match TRBD1. CDR3 sequence: CASSSGQDPRVNEQFF. The DNA for the CDR3 is TGTGCCAGTAGCTCCGGACAGGACCCAAGAGTCAATGAGCAGTTCTTC.